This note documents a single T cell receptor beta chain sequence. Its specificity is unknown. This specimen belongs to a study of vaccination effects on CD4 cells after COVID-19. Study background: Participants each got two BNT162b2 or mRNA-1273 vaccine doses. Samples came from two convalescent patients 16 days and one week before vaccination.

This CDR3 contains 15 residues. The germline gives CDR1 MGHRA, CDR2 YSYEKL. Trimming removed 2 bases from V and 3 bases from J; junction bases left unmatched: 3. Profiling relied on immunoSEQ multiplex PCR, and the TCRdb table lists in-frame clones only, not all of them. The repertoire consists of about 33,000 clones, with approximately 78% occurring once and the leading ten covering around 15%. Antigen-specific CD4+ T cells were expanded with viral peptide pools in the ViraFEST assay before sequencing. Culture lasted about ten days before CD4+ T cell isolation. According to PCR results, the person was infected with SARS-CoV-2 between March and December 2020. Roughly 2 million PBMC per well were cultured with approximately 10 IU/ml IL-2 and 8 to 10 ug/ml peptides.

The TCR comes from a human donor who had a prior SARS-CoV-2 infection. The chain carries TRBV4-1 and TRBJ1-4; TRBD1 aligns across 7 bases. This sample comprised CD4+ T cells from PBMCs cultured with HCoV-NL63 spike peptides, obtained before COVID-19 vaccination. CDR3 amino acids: CASSQTTGPNEKLFF. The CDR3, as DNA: TGCGCCAGCAGCCAAACGACAGGGCCTAATGAAAAACTGTTTTTT.